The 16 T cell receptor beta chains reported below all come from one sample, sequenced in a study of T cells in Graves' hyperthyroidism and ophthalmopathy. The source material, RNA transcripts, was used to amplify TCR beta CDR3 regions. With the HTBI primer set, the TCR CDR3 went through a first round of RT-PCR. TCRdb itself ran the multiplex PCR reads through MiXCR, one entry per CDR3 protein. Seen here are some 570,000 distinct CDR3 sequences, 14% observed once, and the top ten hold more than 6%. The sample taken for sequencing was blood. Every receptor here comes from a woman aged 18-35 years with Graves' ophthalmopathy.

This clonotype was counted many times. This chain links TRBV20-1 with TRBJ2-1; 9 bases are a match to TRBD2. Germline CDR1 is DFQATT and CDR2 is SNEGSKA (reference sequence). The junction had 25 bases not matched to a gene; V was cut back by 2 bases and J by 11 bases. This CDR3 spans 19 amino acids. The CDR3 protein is CSARLKYAWREGRGMKQFF. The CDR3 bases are TGCAGTGCTAGATTAAAATACGCGTGGCGGGAGGGAAGGGGAATGAAGCAGTTCTTC.

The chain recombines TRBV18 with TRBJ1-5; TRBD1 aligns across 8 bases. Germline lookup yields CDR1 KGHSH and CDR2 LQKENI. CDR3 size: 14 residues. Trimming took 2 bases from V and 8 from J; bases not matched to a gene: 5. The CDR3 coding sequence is TGTGCCAGCTCACCAGGCCAGGGGGCTAAGCCCCAGCATTTT. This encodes CASSPGQGAKPQHF.

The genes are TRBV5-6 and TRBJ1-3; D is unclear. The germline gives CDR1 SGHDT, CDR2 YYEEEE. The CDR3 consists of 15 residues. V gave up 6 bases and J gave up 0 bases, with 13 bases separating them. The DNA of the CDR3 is TGTGCCAGCATTCGCGGCCGCTACTCTGGAAACACCATATATTTT. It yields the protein CASIRGRYSGNTIYF.

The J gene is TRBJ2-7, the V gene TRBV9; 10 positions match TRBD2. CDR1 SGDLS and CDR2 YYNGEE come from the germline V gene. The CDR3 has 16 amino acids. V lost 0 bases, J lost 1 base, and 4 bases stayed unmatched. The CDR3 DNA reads TGTGCCAGCAGCGTAGGTCAGCGGGAGGGATCCTACGAGCAGTACTTC. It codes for CASSVGQREGSYEQYF.

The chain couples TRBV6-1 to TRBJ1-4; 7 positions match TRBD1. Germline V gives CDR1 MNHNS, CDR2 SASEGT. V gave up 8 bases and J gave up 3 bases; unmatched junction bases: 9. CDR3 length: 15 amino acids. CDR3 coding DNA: TGTGCCAGCCGCCGAATAGGACAGGCTAATGAAAAACTGTTTTTT. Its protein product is CASRRIGQANEKLFF.

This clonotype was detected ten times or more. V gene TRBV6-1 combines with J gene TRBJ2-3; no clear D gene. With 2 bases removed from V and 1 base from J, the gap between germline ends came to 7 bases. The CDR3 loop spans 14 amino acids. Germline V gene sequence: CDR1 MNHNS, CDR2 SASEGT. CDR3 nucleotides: TGTGCCAGCAGTGAACGTAGCCGCACAGATACGCAGTATTTT. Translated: CASSERSRTDTQYF.

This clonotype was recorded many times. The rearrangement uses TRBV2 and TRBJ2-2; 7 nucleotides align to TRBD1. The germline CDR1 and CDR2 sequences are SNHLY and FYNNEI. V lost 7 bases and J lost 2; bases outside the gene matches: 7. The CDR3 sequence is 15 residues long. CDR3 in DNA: TGTGCCAGCAAAGCTACAGGGGCTAACACCGGGGAGCTGTTTTTT. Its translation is CASKATGANTGELFF. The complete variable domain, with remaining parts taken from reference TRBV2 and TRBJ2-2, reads EPEVTQTPSHQVTQMGQEVILRCVPISNHLYFYWYRQILGQKVEFLVSFYNNEISEKSEIFDDQFSVERPDGSNFTLKIRSTKLEDSAMYFCASKATGANTGELFFGEGSRLTVL.

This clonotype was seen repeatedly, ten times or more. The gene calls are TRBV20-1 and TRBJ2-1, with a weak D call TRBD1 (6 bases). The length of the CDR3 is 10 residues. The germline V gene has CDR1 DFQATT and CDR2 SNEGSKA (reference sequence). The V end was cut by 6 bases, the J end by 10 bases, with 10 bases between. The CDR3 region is CSAPRGEQFF. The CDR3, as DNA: TGCAGTGCCCCTAGGGGGGAGCAGTTCTTC.

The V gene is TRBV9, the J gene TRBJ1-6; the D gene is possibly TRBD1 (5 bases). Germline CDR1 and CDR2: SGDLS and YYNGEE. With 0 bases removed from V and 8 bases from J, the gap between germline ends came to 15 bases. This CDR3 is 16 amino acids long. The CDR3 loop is CASSVATGVGHSPLHF. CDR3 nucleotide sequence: TGTGCCAGCAGCGTAGCCACGGGGGTAGGACATTCACCCCTCCACTTT.

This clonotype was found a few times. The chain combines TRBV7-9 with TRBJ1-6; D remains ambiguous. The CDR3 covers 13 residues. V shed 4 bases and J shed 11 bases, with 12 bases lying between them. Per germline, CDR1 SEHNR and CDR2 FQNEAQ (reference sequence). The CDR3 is CASSSARNPPLHF. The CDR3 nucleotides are TGTGCCAGCAGCTCCGCTAGGAACCCACCCCTCCACTTT.

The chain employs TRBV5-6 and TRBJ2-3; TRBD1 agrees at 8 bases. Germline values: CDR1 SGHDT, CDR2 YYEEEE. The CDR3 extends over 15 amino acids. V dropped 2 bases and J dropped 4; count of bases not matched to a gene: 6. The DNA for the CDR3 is TGTGCCAGCAGCTTTGGCACAGGGGGTCCAGATACGCAGTATTTT. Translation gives CASSFGTGGPDTQYF.

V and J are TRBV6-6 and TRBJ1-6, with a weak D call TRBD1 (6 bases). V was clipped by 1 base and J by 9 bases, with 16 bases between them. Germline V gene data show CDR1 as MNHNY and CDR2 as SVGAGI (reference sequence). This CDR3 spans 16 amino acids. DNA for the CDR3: TGTGCCAGCAGTTACTTACAGGGAGGGTTGGGTTCACCCCTCCACTTT. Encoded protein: CASSYLQGGLGSPLHF.

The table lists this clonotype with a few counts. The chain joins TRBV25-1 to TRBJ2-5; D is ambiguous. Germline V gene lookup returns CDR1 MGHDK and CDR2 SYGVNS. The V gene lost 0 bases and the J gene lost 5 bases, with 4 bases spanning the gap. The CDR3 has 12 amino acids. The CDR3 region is CASSEYRETQYF. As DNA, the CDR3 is TGTGCCAGCAGTGAATATAGGGAGACCCAGTACTTC.

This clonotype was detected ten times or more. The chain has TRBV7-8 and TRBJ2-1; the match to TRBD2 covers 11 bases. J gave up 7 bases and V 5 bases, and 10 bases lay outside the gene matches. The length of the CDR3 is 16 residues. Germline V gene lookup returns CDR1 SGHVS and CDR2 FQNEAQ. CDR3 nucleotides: TGTGCCAGCAGCCCTGGGACTAGCGGAGGGGTGAATGAGCAGTTCTTC. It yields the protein CASSPGTSGGVNEQFF. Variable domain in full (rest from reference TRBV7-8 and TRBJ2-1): GAGVSQSPRYKVAKRGQDVALRCDPISGHVSLFWYQQALGQGPEFLTYFQNEAQLDKSGLPSDRFFAERPEGSVSTLKIQRTQQEDSAVYLCASSPGTSGGVNEQFFGPGTRLTVL.

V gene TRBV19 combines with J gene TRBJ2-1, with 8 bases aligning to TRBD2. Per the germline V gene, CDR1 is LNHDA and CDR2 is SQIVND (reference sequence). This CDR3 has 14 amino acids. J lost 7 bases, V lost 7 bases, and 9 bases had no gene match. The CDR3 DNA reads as TGTGCCAGTATTCGGTCTAGCGGGCCAAATGAGCAGTTCTTC. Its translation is CASIRSSGPNEQFF.

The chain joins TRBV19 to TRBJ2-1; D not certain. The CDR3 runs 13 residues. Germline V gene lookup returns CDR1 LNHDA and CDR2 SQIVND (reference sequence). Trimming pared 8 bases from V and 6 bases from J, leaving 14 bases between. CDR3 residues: CASRLSPVNEQFF. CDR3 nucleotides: TGTGCCAGTCGACTTAGCCCAGTCAATGAGCAGTTCTTC.